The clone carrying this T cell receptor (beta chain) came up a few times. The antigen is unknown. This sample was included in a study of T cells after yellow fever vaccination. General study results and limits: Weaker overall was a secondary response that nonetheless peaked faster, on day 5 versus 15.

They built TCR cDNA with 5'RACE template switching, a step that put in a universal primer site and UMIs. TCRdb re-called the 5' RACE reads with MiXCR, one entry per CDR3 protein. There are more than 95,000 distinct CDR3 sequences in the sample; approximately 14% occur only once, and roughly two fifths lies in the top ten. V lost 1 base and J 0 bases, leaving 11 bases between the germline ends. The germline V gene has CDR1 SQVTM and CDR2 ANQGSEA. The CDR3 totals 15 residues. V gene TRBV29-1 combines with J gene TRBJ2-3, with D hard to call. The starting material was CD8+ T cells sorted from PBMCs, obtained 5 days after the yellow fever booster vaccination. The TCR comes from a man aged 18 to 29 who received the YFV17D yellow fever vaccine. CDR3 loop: CSVEAVAASTDTQYF. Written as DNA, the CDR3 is TGCAGCGTTGAAGCTGTGGCAGCTAGCACAGATACGCAGTATTTT.